A selection of T cell receptor beta chains follows, all from one sample in a study of cytomegalovirus exposure and HLA in healthy donors. Libraries were prepared by immunoSEQ multiplex PCR; TCRdb keeps only in-frame clonotypes and omits some of them. The sample includes about 140,000 clones, 80% to 85% of them seen just once. Source material: PBMCs. These receptors originate from a female donor in good health and CMV-seronegative. CDR3s include the opening cysteine and the closing phenylalanine or tryptophan. A D gene is named only where the DNA matches it firmly. Only some rows state a clone size, as once, few, many or a class for expanded clones.

d_call | j_call | clone_size | v_call | cdr3_nt | cdr3_aa
TRBD1 | TRBJ2-3 | NA | TRBV29-1 | TGCAGCGTTGAAAGGACAGGGGTCGGCACAGATACGCAGTATTTT | CSVERTGVGTDTQYF
TRBD1 | TRBJ2-3 | NA | TRBV2 | TGTGCCAGCAGTGATCGGGACAGGTCCGGCACAGATACGCAGTATTTT | CASSDRDRSGTDTQYF
NA | TRBJ1-5 | NA | TRBV2 | TGTGCCAGCAGTAGGACTGACGCGGTTCAGCCCCAGCATTTT | CASSRTDAVQPQHF
TRBD1 | TRBJ1-2 | NA | TRBV29-1 | TGCAGCGTTCAGGGGGCTGCCGGGGGCTACACCTTC | CSVQGAAGGYTF
NA | TRBJ1-5 | NA | TRBV19 | TGTGCCAGTAGTATAGATTCGGGGTCTTATAGCAATCAGCCCCAGCATTTT | CASSIDSGSYSNQPQHF
NA | TRBJ2-7 | once | TRBV5-1 | TGCGCCAGCAGCTGGGGGCCTGGGGCAGATACCTACGAGCAGTACTTC | CASSWGPGADTYEQYF
NA | TRBJ1-5 | NA | TRBV6-5 | TGTGCCAGCAGTTACTCAGCGGGCAATCAGCCCCAGCATTTT | CASSYSAGNQPQHF
NA | TRBJ2-3 | NA | TRBV27 | TGTGCCAGCAGTTTATTTCGGACAGCAAGCACAGATACGCAGTATTTT | CASSLFRTASTDTQYF
NA | TRBJ2-1 | NA | TRBV4-1 | TGCGCCAGCAGCCAAGTCGGTAATGAGCAGTTCTTC | CASSQVGNEQFF
NA | TRBJ2-2 | NA | TRBV6-5 | TGTGCCAGCAGTCAGGGGACCGGGGAGCTGTTTTTT | CASSQGTGELFF
TRBD1 | TRBJ2-7 | NA | TRBV13 | TGTGCCAGCAGCTTGGACAGGACAGGGTCCTACGAGCAGTACTTC | CASSLDRTGSYEQYF
TRBD2 | TRBJ2-7 | NA | TRBV11-2 | TGTGCCAGCAGCTTAGGAGGGAGGGCCGGGGACGAGCAGTACTTC | CASSLGGRAGDEQYF
TRBD2 | TRBJ2-7 | NA | TRBV5-1 | TGCGCCAGCAGCTTGCTTCTAGCGGGAGGGGAGCAGTACTTC | CASSLLLAGGEQYF
TRBD2 | TRBJ2-5 | NA | TRBV30 | TGTGCCTGGAGTGTGGGGCTAGCGGGGAGATGGGAGACCCAGTACTTC | CAWSVGLAGRWETQYF
TRBD1 | TRBJ2-2 | NA | TRBV6-1 | TGTGCCAGCTGGGGACAGTACACCGGGGAGCTGTTTTTT | CASWGQYTGELFF
TRBD1 | TRBJ2-7 | NA | TRBV5-1 | TGCGCCAGCAGCTTGGGGGGGACAGGGGGCCACGAGCAGTACTTC | CASSLGGTGGHEQYF
NA | TRBJ2-4 | NA | TRBV28 | TGTGCCAGCAGTTTCCCAGGGTTAAACATTCAGTACTTC | CASSFPGLNIQYF
TRBD1 | TRBJ2-7 | NA | TRBV29-1 | TGCAGCGTTGAAGAGGGGGACAGGGCCTACGAGCAGTACTTC | CSVEEGDRAYEQYF
TRBD1 | TRBJ1-2 | NA | TRBV6-1 | TGTGCCAGCATCCGACAGGGGGCCGGCTATGGCTACACCTTC | CASIRQGAGYGYTF
TRBD1 | TRBJ1-5 | NA | TRBV5-5 | TGTGCCAGCAGCAATACAGGGGGGCATCAGCCCCAGCATTTT | CASSNTGGHQPQHF
NA | TRBJ1-1 | NA | TRBV21-1 | TGTGCCACAAACAGGACCCCTCGGGACACTGAAGCTTTCTTT | CATNRTPRDTEAFF
NA | TRBJ2-3 | NA | TRBV27 | TGTGCCAGCAGTAAGCAGGGAGGAGATACGCAGTATTTT | CASSKQGGDTQYF
TRBD2 | TRBJ2-2 | once | TRBV7-3 | TGTGCCAGCAGCGTCCTAGCGGGAGTTGGAAACACCGGGGAGCTGTTTTTT | CASSVLAGVGNTGELFF
NA | TRBJ1-4 | NA | TRBV4-1 | TGCGCCAGCAGCCAAGTGGGGCCAGCCGAAAAACTGTTTTTT | CASSQVGPAEKLFF
TRBD1 | TRBJ1-2 | NA | TRBV5-1 | TGCGCCAGCAGCTTAGACAGGGGTAATGGCTACACCTTC | CASSLDRGNGYTF
NA | TRBJ1-4 | few | TRBV5-1 | TGCGCCAGCGGCACCTACAGGGATACTAATGAAAAACTGTTTTTT | CASGTYRDTNEKLFF
TRBD1 | TRBJ2-7 | NA | TRBV29-1 | TGCAGCGCCAACAGAGTTTCAGGGGGAAACTACGAGCAGTACTTC | CSANRVSGGNYEQYF
NA | TRBJ1-5 | NA | TRBV2 | TGTGCCAGCAGTGCTCCGTTCAATCAGCCCCAGCATTTT | CASSAPFNQPQHF
NA | TRBJ1-5 | NA | TRBV7-3 | TGTGCCAGCAGCTTAGGAGGGGGCAATCAGCCCCAGCATTTT | CASSLGGGNQPQHF
TRBD1 | TRBJ1-5 | NA | TRBV19 | TGTGCCAGTAGCGATTCAGGGGGCGGGTTTGGCAATCAGCCCCAGCATTTT | CASSDSGGGFGNQPQHF
NA | TRBJ2-7 | NA | TRBV10-1 | TGCGCCAGCAGTGACGGGAGAAGGCACGAGCAGTACTTC | CASSDGRRHEQYF
NA | TRBJ1-2 | NA | TRBV15 | TGTGCCACCAGCAGAGATCCCTCAGATGGCTACACCTTC | CATSRDPSDGYTF
NA | TRBJ1-5 | NA | TRBV15 | TGTGCCACCAGCAGAGTCGGGTCCAGGTTAACGGGGCAGCCCCAGCATTTT | CATSRVGSRLTGQPQHF
NA | TRBJ2-5 | NA | TRBV13 | TGTGCCAGCAGCTTAGGGCGGGCTAGCCCACAAGAGACCCAGTACTTC | CASSLGRASPQETQYF
NA | TRBJ1-4 | NA | TRBV7-9 | TGTGCCAGCAGCTTCAGTGAAAAACTGTTTTTT | CASSFSEKLFF
TRBD1 | TRBJ2-2 | NA | TRBV6-5 | TGTGCCAGCAGTTCCCGGGACAGGCAGGACACCGGGGAGCTGTTTTTT | CASSSRDRQDTGELFF
NA | TRBJ1-5 | NA | TRBV19 | TGTGCCAGTAGTGCCGGACAGAGTCAGCCCCAGCATTTT | CASSAGQSQPQHF
TRBD1 | TRBJ2-7 | NA | TRBV5-4 | TGTGCCAGCAGCCAGGGAATGACAGGGGGCGAGCAGTACTTC | CASSQGMTGGEQYF